A single sample gave rise to the 28 T cell receptor beta chains below, sequenced in a study of CD8 T cells in ankylosing spondylitis. TCRdb analysed the 5' RACE reads with MiXCR anew, one entry per CDR3 protein. The sample records around 280,000 distinct CDR3 sequences, 20% being singletons. The material sequenced was blood, either unsorted or a sorted T cell fraction (not recorded which). The source is a male donor with ankylosing spondylitis or in good health (not recorded which).

The gene calls are TRBV5-5 and TRBJ1-5; tentative D call: TRBD1 (5 bases). Germline lookup yields CDR1 SGHKS and CDR2 YYEKEE (reference sequence). The CDR3 covers 17 residues. Trimming shortened V by 4 bases and J by 3 bases, and 20 bases separated the two germline ends. The CDR3 sequence is CASSPGGGGLVNQPQHF. The CDR3 DNA follows: TGTGCCAGCAGCCCAGGCGGGGGTGGATTAGTCAATCAGCCCCAGCATTTT.

This chain uses TRBV5-6 with TRBJ2-1, with D possibly matching TRBD2 (5 bases). Germline V gene data show CDR1 as SGHDT and CDR2 as YYEEEE. This CDR3 has 14 residues. V lost 3 bases and J lost 2, with 9 bases in between. CDR3 region: CASSSGSPYNEQFF. Written as DNA, the CDR3 is TGTGCCAGCAGCTCGGGGAGCCCCTACAATGAGCAGTTCTTC.

V is TRBV7-9 and J is TRBJ1-1; D is undetermined. The CDR3 is 12 amino acids. The germline gives CDR1 SEHNR, CDR2 FQNEAQ (reference sequence). The V end lost 1 base, the J end lost 6 bases, and 6 bases lay between the germline ends. The CDR3 loop is CASSLGLSEAFF. In DNA form, the CDR3 reads TGTGCCAGCAGCTTAGGTTTATCTGAAGCTTTCTTT. The whole variable domain, filled in from reference TRBV7-9 and TRBJ1-1, reads DTGVSQNPRHKITKRGQNVTFRCDPISEHNRLYWYRQTLGQGPEFLTYFQNEAQLEKSRLLSDRFSAERPKGSFSTLEIQRTEQGDSAMYLCASSLGLSEAFFGQGTRLTVV.

This clonotype has a count of ten or more. The J gene is TRBJ1-4, the V gene TRBV6-1; no clear D gene. CDR3 length: 15 amino acids. CDR1 is MNHNS, CDR2 SASEGT, per germline. Trimming shortened V by 6 bases and J by 0 bases, and 11 bases separated the two germline ends. CDR3 in amino acids: CASSPQVATNEKLFF. DNA for the CDR3: TGTGCCAGCAGCCCGCAGGTTGCAACTAATGAAAAACTGTTTTTT.

This sequence joins TRBV5-1 and TRBJ2-5, with D perhaps matching TRBD2 (6 bases). V was shortened by 4 bases and J by 1 base, with 14 bases between the two germline ends. CDR3 size: 15 residues. Germline values: CDR1 SGHRS, CDR2 YFSETQ. The CDR3 sequence: CASSDNLAPQETQYF. The DNA for the CDR3 is TGCGCCAGCAGCGACAACCTAGCGCCCCAAGAGACCCAGTACTTC.

The V call is TRBV18, the J call TRBJ1-2, with 7 bases lining up with TRBD1. The CDR3 totals 16 residues. Germline CDR1 KGHSH, CDR2 LQKENI. With 5 bases clipped from V and 4 bases from J, the junction kept 13 bases outside the gene matches. The CDR3 coding sequence is TGTGCCAGCTCAGTAACCGGGACAGAATTGGGCTATGGCTACACCTTC. Amino acid sequence: CASSVTGTELGYGYTF.

This clonotype has just a few counts. The chain has TRBV2 and TRBJ2-3; D is perhaps TRBD1 (5 bases). The V gene lost 4 bases and the J gene lost 0 bases, with 14 bases spanning the gap. Germline V gives CDR1 SNHLY, CDR2 FYNNEI. The CDR3 covers 16 residues. The CDR3 reads CASSAQGTTSTDTQYF. CDR3 DNA sequence: TGTGCCAGCAGTGCGCAGGGAACTACTAGCACAGATACGCAGTATTTT.

In this sample, this clonotype turned up a few times. This chain uses TRBV12-3 or TRBV12-4 with TRBJ2-2; D uncertain. This CDR3 comprises 15 residues. Deletions cut 6 bases from V and 4 bases from J, with 15 bases between. CDR3 DNA: TGTGCCAGCAGGCAACCCGGGCACTTCACCGGGGAGCTGTTTTTT. It yields the protein CASRQPGHFTGELFF.

This clonotype was counted ten times or more. The chain carries TRBV12-3 or TRBV12-4 and TRBJ1-6; D is undetermined. This CDR3 spans 15 amino acids. V lost 7 bases, J lost 1 base, and 11 bases lay in between. The CDR3 sequence: CASTPFGSYNSPLHF. The CDR3 DNA follows: TGTGCCAGCACCCCGTTCGGGTCCTATAATTCACCCCTCCACTTT.

CDR3 sequence reads: CASSLGGNEQYV. The CDR3 nucleotides are TGTGCCAGCAGTTTAGGAGGGAACGAGCAGTACGTC. The gene calls are TRBV12-3 or TRBV12-4 and TRBJ2-7; D might be TRBD2 (5 bases). The V end was cut by 1 base, the J end by 5 bases, with 6 bases between. The CDR3 extends over 12 amino acids.

This clonotype was detected only a few times. The chain carries TRBV6-2 or TRBV6-3 and TRBJ2-7; no definite D call. The CDR3 has 15 residues. The V end was cut by 0 bases, the J end by 2 bases, with 11 bases between. Germline CDR1 is MNHEY and CDR2 is SVGEGT. CDR3 region: CASSYSTDRAYEQYV. In DNA, the CDR3 is TGTGCCAGCAGTTACTCAACGGACCGAGCCTACGAGCAGTACGTC.

The chain links TRBV20-1 to TRBJ2-4, with TRBD1 identical over 8 bases. Losses at the gene ends were 5 bases for V and 8 bases for J; bases not matched to a gene: 17. The CDR3 runs 16 residues. Germline lookup yields CDR1 DFQATT and CDR2 SNEGSKA (reference sequence). CDR3 in amino acids: CSAGYLGQGGVDIQYF. The CDR3 DNA sequence: TGCAGTGCTGGATACCTAGGACAGGGAGGTGTAGACATTCAGTACTTC.

The chain carries TRBV12-3 or TRBV12-4 and TRBJ1-2, with 7 positions matching TRBD1. V gave up 8 bases and J gave up 4 bases; unmatched junction bases: 7. The CDR3 spans 13 residues. CDR3 nucleotides: TGTGCCAGCCAAACAGGGGAGGCCTATGGCTACACCTTC. This gives the protein CASQTGEAYGYTF.

The CDR3 sequence: CSARVVSGSNNEQFF. Here the CDR3 DNA reads TGCAGTGCTAGAGTGGTTAGCGGGAGCAACAATGAGCAGTTCTTC. The chain uses TRBV20-1 and TRBJ2-1; 9 nucleotides match TRBD2. CDR1 is DFQATT, CDR2 SNEGSKA, per germline (reference sequence). The junction had 6 bases not matched to a gene; V was cut back by 1 base and J by 5 bases. The length of the CDR3 is 15 residues.

A few counts support this clonotype. J is TRBJ2-6 and V is TRBV5-1; the D is unclear. Germline CDR1 and CDR2: SGHRS and YFSETQ. Deletions cut 4 bases from V and 2 bases from J, with 13 bases between. The CDR3 runs 16 residues. This chain's CDR3 is CASSPSSTAGANVLTF. In DNA, the CDR3 is TGCGCCAGCAGCCCATCGTCCACAGCTGGGGCCAACGTCCTGACTTTC.

This clonotype occurred a few times. This chain joins TRBV20-1 and TRBJ2-3; weak D call: TRBD2 (5 bases). The CDR3 is 14 residues long. Germline V gene lookup returns CDR1 DFQATT and CDR2 SNEGSKA (reference sequence). Trimming cost V 3 bases and J 0 bases, with 10 bases left between them. CDR3 bases: TGCAGTGCTAGTATGGGGAGTAGCACAGATACGCAGTATTTT. This codes for CSASMGSSTDTQYF.

This clonotype was counted at least ten times. This chain connects TRBV18 to TRBJ2-4; possible D gene TRBD2, 6 bases. Germline CDR1 is KGHSH and CDR2 is LQKENI. The CDR3 length is 14 residues. V lost 5 bases and J 0 bases, leaving 8 bases between the germline ends. In DNA, the CDR3 is TGTGCCAGCTCATCCGGGGGAGCCAAAAACATTCAGTACTTC. It translates to CASSSGGAKNIQYF.

This clonotype was counted a few times. The rearrangement links TRBV5-1 to TRBJ2-3, with 7 bases aligning to TRBD1. V shed 0 bases and J 3 bases; nucleotides not matched to a gene: 4. CDR1 SGHRS and CDR2 YFSETQ come from the germline V gene. There are 15 residues in the CDR3. The CDR3 protein is CASSLARQGTDTQYF. DNA of the CDR3: TGCGCCAGCAGCTTGGCCCGACAGGGTACAGATACGCAGTATTTT. Complete variable domain (other parts from reference TRBV5-1 and TRBJ2-3): KAGVTQTPRYLIKTRGQQVTLSCSPISGHRSVSWYQQTPGQGLQFLFEYFSETQRNKGNFPGRFSGRQFSNSRSEMNVSTLELGDSALYLCASSLARQGTDTQYFGPGTRLTVL.

This clonotype was counted a few times. The rearrangement links TRBV4-1 to TRBJ1-1, with 7 bases that match TRBD1. The CDR3 is 14 residues long. Germline CDR1 MGHRA, CDR2 YSYEKL. With 0 bases clipped from V and 5 bases from J, the junction kept 3 bases outside the gene matches. The chain's CDR3 is CASSQEDRETEAFF. The CDR3 DNA sequence: TGCGCCAGCAGCCAAGAAGACAGGGAGACTGAAGCTTTCTTT.

The V and J genes are TRBV11-2 and TRBJ2-1; 12 bases line up with TRBD2. V lost 0 bases to trimming and J lost 0 bases; unmatched junction nucleotides: 3. The CDR3 is 18 residues long. Germline lookup yields CDR1 SGHAT and CDR2 FQNNGV. The CDR3 spells CASSLELAGGSSYNEQFF. CDR3 coding DNA: TGTGCCAGCAGCTTAGAACTAGCGGGGGGAAGCTCCTACAATGAGCAGTTCTTC.

V usage is TRBV19 and J usage is TRBJ2-6, with D possibly being TRBD1 (6 bases). The germline V and J ends were trimmed by 4 bases and 1 base, with 8 bases remaining between them. This CDR3 region has 15 residues. CDR1 and CDR2 (germline): LNHDA, SQIVND (reference sequence). This CDR3 is CASSRGTSGANVLTF. In DNA form, the CDR3 reads TGTGCCAGTAGTAGGGGGACATCTGGGGCCAACGTCCTGACTTTC.

This clonotype was found a few times. The gene calls are TRBV4-2 and TRBJ2-2; D is possibly TRBD1 (6 bases). Trimming left V 6 bases short and J 4 bases short, with 12 bases between. The length of the CDR3 is 14 residues. CDR1 is LGHNA, CDR2 YNFKEQ, per germline. CDR3 sequence: CASRSDSPTGELFF. The CDR3, as DNA: TGTGCCAGCAGGTCGGACAGCCCCACCGGGGAGCTGTTTTTT.

In this sample, this clonotype turned up a few times. The chain uses TRBV28 and TRBJ2-5, with 9 nucleotides matching TRBD1. Germline V gene lookup returns CDR1 MDHEN and CDR2 SYDVKM. The CDR3 is 14 amino acids. V dropped 4 bases and J dropped 5; count of bases not matched to a gene: 5. The CDR3 coding sequence is TGTGCCAGCAGTTGGACAGGGGCTGGGGAGACCCAGTACTTC. Encoded protein: CASSWTGAGETQYF. Based on the CDR3 plus reference TRBV28 and TRBJ2-5, the full variable domain is DVKVTQSSRYLVKRTGEKVFLECVQDMDHENMFWYRQDPGLGLRLIYFSYDVKMKEKGDIPEGYSVSREKKERFSLILESASTNQTSMYLCASSWTGAGETQYFGPGTRLLVL.

This clonotype was observed many times. The V call is TRBV29-1, the J call TRBJ1-4; maybe TRBD1 (5 bases). Trimming removed 2 bases from V and 1 base from J, with 8 bases in between. This CDR3 has 14 amino acids. The V gene's germline CDR1 is SQVTM and CDR2 ANQGSEA. The CDR3 region has the DNA TGCAGCGTTGAATATAGGGGAACTAATGAAAAACTGTTTTTT. Amino acids: CSVEYRGTNEKLFF.

The chain combines TRBV20-1 with TRBJ1-1; D might be TRBD1 (5 bases). The CDR3 has 14 amino acids. Trimming removed 6 bases from V and 5 bases from J, with 19 bases in between. The germline CDR1 and CDR2 sequences are DFQATT and SNEGSKA (reference sequence). CDR3 residues: CSAPPSYGGTEAFF. The CDR3 DNA reads TGCAGTGCCCCCCCCTCTTACGGGGGTACTGAAGCTTTCTTT.

This clonotype was detected many times. The rearrangement joins TRBV20-1 to TRBJ2-2, with 10 bases fitting TRBD2. This CDR3 region has 14 residues. Germline trimming cut 4 bases from V and 6 bases from J; bases unmatched to any gene: 5. Germline V gene lookup returns CDR1 DFQATT and CDR2 SNEGSKA (reference sequence). CDR3 DNA sequence: TGCAGTGCTACCCTAGCGGGAGTGGCCGGGGAGCTGTTTTTT. It translates to CSATLAGVAGELFF.

This clonotype was counted many times. The gene calls are TRBV10-3 and TRBJ2-1; no firm D call. The CDR3 is 12 amino acids. V dropped 7 bases and J dropped 3 bases, with 7 bases sitting between them. Germline CDR1 and CDR2: ENHRY and SYGVKD. The CDR3 here is CAINGNYNEQFF. Written as DNA, the CDR3 is TGTGCCATCAATGGCAACTACAATGAGCAGTTCTTC.

The chain has TRBV20-1 and TRBJ2-1; 9 bases line up with TRBD2. J lost 7 bases, V lost 1 base, and 17 bases had no gene match. This CDR3 comprises 18 residues. Germline V gene lookup returns CDR1 DFQATT and CDR2 SNEGSKA (reference sequence). CDR3 nucleotides: TGCAGTGCTAGAGGTTGGGGGACTAGCCCTCGTTCCGCTAATGAGCAGTTCTTC. Its protein is CSARGWGTSPRSANEQFF.